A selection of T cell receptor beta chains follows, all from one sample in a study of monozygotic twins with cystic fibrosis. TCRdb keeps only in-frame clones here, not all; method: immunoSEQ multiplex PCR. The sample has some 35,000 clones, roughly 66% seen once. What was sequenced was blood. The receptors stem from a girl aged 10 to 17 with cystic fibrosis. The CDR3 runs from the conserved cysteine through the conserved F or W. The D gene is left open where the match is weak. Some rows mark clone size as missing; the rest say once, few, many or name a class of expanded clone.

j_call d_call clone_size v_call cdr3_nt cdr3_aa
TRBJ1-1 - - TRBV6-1 TGTGCCAGCAGTGAAGCGTCAGCTAATATGAACACTGAAGCTTTCTTT CASSEASANMNTEAFF
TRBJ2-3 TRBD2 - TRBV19 TGTGCCAGTAGTATGAGGCTAGCGGACCGCACAGATACGCAGTATTTT CASSMRLADRTDTQYF
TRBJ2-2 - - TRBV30 TGTGCCCGTACAGCCGTGGGACCCGGGGAGCTGTTTTTT CARTAVGPGELFF
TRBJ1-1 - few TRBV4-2 TGTGCCAGCAGCCCGGATGGTGGAACTGAAGCTTTCTTT CASSPDGGTEAFF
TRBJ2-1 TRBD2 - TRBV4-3 TGCGCCAGCAGCCAACGGACTAGCGGGTACAATGAGCAGTTCTTC CASSQRTSGYNEQFF
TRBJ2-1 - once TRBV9 TGTGCCAGCAGCGTAGAAGCAAGGGGGGCAAAGGATGAGCAGTTCTTC CASSVEARGAKDEQFF
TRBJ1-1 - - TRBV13 TGTGCCAGCAGCTTGGGGACATGGGACACTGAAGCTTTCTTT CASSLGTWDTEAFF
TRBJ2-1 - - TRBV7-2 TGTGCCAGCAGCTTATGGGCAGGGGTTGGGGATCAGCAGTTCTTC CASSLWAGVGDQQFF
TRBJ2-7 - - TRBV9 TGTGCCAGCACCGTCTCCCCAGGGGACTACGAGCAGTACTTC CASTVSPGDYEQYF
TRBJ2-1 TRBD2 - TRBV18 TGTGCCAGCTCACCCATCTCTGGGACTAGCGGGAGGAATGAGCAGTTCTTC CASSPISGTSGRNEQFF
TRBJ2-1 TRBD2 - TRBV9 TGTGCCAGCAGCGCAGGACTAGCAGACGATGAGCAGTTCTTC CASSAGLADDEQFF
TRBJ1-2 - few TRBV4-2 TGTGCCAGCAGCCAAGATAGCACAGCTACAACAAGAGATGGCTACACCTTC CASSQDSTATTRDGYTF
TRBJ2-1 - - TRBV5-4 TGTGCCAGCCCGGCCTTGAGGCCCGGCAATGAGCAGTTCTTC CASPALRPGNEQFF
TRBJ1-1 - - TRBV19 TGTGCCAGTAGGTATCCAGGTATGAACACTGAAGCTTTCTTT CASRYPGMNTEAFF
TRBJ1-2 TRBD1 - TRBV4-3 TGCGCCAGCAGCCAGTCGGACAGGAATGATTATGGCTACACCTTC CASSQSDRNDYGYTF
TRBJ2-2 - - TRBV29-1 TGCAGCGTTGAGAAGGGAATTAGAACCGGGGAGCTGTTTTTT CSVEKGIRTGELFF
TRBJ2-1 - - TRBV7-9 TGTGCCACGACTCCAGGGGTCTCCCCCGCATCTGAGCAGTTCTTC CATTPGVSPASEQFF
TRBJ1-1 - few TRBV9 TGTGCCAGCAGCGTGGGCTCCGGGGCCAGGACCATGAACACTGAAGCTTTCTTT CASSVGSGARTMNTEAFF
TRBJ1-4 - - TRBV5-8 TGTGCCAGCAGCCGTCACAGGTCAGGGCCTGAAAAACTGTTTTTT CASSRHRSGPEKLFF
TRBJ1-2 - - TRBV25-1 TGTGCCAGCAGTATCCGGGGCTCGGAGGGCTACACCTTC CASSIRGSEGYTF
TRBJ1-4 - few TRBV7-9 TGTGCCAGCAGCCACACCGAAAAACTGTTTTTT CASSHTEKLFF
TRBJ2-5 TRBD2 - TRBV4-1 TGCGCCAGCAGCCAGGGGGAAACTAGCGGGAGGTTCTGGGAAGAGACCCAGTACTTC CASSQGETSGRFWEETQYF
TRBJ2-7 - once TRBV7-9 TGTGCCAGCAGCTCCACCCCTCTACTTTTCTCCTACGAGCAGTACTTC CASSSTPLLFSYEQYF
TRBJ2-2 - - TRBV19 TGTGCCAGTAGTATTAGATTAACCGGGGAGCTGTTTTTT CASSIRLTGELFF
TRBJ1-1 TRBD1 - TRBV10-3 TGTGCCACTGGACAGGGAGGGACTGAAGCTTTCTTT CATGQGGTEAFF
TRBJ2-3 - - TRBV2 TGTGCCAGCCTCGCGGGGCCCTCCTTCTCGGATACGCAGTATTTT CASLAGPSFSDTQYF
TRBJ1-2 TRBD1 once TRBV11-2 TGTGCCAGCAGCTACATCCGGGACAGGTTAGCTAACTATGGCTACACCTTC CASSYIRDRLANYGYTF
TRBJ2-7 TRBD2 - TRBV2 TGTGCCAGCGGGTTAGAGACTAGCGTTTCCTACGAGCAGTACTTC CASGLETSVSYEQYF
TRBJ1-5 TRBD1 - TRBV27 TGTGCCAGCAGTCCTCGACAGGGTAGCAATCAGCCCCAGCATTTT CASSPRQGSNQPQHF
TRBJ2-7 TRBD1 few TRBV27 TGTGCCAGCAGTCCCAGACAGGGCTGGGAGCAGTACTTC CASSPRQGWEQYF
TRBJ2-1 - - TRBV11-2 TGTGCCAGCAGCTTAGGGGCCGTGAGGGATGAGCAGTTCTTC CASSLGAVRDEQFF
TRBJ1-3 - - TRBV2 TGTGCCAGCACGATCGGACGGAGCTCTGGAAACACCATATATTTT CASTIGRSSGNTIYF
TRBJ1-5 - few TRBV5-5 TGTGCCAGCAGCTTGAGTAGCAATCAGCCCCAGCATTTT CASSLSSNQPQHF
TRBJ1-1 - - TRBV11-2 TGTGCCAGCAGCTCTACTTTAAGAGCTTTCTTT CASSSTLRAFF
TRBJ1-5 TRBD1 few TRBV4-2 TGTGCCAGCAGCCACCCCGGACAGGGTGGTCAGCCCCAGCATTTT CASSHPGQGGQPQHF
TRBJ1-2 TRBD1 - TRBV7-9 TGTGCCAGCAGCTTACCCCTGACAGGGCCGGATGGCTACACCTTC CASSLPLTGPDGYTF
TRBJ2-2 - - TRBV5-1 TGCGCCAGCAGCTTGGAACCGGGCGGGGAGCTGTTTTTT CASSLEPGGELFF
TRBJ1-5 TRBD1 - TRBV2 TGTGCCAGCAGTGGGACAGGGGGCTTATACCAGCATTTT CASSGTGGLYQHF
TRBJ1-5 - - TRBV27 TGTGCCAGCAGGGCGACAGGAATCAATCAGCCCCAGCATTTT CASRATGINQPQHF
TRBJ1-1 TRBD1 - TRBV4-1 TGCGCCAGCAGCCTCCCCGGCAGGGGGCTGGGTGAAGCTTTCTTT CASSLPGRGLGEAFF
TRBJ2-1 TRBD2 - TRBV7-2 TGTGCCAGCAGCTTAATGGGACTAGCATACAATGAGCAGTTCTTC CASSLMGLAYNEQFF
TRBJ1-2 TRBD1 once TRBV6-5 TGTGCCAGCAGTTACTCGTCCCCAGGGGGCGGCTATGGCTACACCTTC CASSYSSPGGGYGYTF
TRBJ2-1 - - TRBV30 TGTGCCTGGAGTCCCGGAGGAGGGAATGAGCAGTTCTTC CAWSPGGGNEQFF
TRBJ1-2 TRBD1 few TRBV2 TGTGCCAGCAGTGACTGGACAGGGAGTGGCTACACCTTC CASSDWTGSGYTF
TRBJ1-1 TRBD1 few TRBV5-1 TGCGCCAGCAGCCCCGGGACAGGGTCCAGAAACACTGAAGCTTTCTTT CASSPGTGSRNTEAFF
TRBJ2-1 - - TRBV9 TGTGCCAGCAGCGTCGTCCCGGGACGTTACAATGAGCAGTTCTTC CASSVVPGRYNEQFF
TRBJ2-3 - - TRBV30 TGTGCCTGGAGTGTACAAACGGGAGCCAGAGATACGCAGTATTTT CAWSVQTGARDTQYF
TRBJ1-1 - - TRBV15 TGTGCCACCAGCAGAGGCGGGGCCGGGAACACTGAAGCTTTCTTT CATSRGGAGNTEAFF
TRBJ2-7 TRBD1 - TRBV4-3 TGCGCCAGCAGCCAAGAACAGGGGAGCTACGAGCAGTACTTC CASSQEQGSYEQYF
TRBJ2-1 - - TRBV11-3 TGTGCCAGCAGCACCGGACAGTACAATGAGCAGTTCTTC CASSTGQYNEQFF
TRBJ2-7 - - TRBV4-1 TGCGCCAGCAGCCAAGAACTGGGCATCCGGGGGGAGCAGTACTTC CASSQELGIRGEQYF
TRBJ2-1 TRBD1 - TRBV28 TGTGCCAGCAGTACCCAACAGGGGTGGGTATACAATGAGCAGTTCTTC CASSTQQGWVYNEQFF
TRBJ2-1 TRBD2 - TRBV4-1 TGCGCCAGCCGTTCTCTAGCGGGAGTTAGAAATGAGCAGTTCTTC CASRSLAGVRNEQFF